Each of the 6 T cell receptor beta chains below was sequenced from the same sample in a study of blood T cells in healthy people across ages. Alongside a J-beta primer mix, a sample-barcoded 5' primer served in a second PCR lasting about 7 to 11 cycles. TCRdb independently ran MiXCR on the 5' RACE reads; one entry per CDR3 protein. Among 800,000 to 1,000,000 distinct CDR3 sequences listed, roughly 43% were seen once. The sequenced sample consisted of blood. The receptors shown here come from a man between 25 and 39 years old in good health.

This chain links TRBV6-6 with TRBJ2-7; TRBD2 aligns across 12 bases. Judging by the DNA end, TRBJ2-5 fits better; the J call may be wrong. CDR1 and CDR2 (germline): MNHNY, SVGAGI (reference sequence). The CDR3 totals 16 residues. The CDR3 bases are TGTGCCAGCAGAACGCCACGGACTAGCGGGGTGGAGACCCAGTACTTC. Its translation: CASRTPRTSGVETQYF.

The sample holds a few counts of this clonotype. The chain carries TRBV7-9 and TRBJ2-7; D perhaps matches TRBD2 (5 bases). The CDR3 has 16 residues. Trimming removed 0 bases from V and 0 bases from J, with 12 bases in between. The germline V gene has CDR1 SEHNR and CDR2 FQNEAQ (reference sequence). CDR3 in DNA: TGTGCCAGCAGCTTAGCGCCGGGAAAGGGCTCCTACGAGCAGTACTTC. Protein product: CASSLAPGKGSYEQYF. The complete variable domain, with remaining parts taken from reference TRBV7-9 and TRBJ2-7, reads DTGVSQNPRHKITKRGQNVTFRCDPISEHNRLYWYRQTLGQGPEFLTYFQNEAQLEKSRLLSDRFSAERPKGSFSTLEIQRTEQGDSAMYLCASSLAPGKGSYEQYFGPGTRLTVT.

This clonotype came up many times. CDR3 bases: TGCAGCGTTCTGGGACTAGCGGGTAGAAGGAGGGACAATGAGCAGTTCTTC. This translates into CSVLGLAGRRRDNEQFF. The chain is built from TRBV29-1 and TRBJ2-1, with 12 positions matching TRBD2. Germline lookup yields CDR1 SQVTM and CDR2 ANQGSEA. The V segment lost 5 bases and the J segment 5 bases; nucleotides outside the gene matches: 13. The CDR3 contains 17 residues.

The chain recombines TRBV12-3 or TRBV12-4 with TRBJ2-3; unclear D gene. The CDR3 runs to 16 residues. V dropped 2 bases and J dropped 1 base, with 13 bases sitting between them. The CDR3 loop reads CASSLFANGGTDTQYF. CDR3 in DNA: TGTGCCAGCAGTTTATTCGCCAATGGGGGCACAGATACGCAGTATTTT.

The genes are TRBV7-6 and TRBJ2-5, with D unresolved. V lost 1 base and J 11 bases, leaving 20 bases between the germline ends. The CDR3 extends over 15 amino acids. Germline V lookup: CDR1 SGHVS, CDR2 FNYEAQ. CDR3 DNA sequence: TGTGCCAGCAGCTTAGATCCGGCCCAACTCAATGAGCAGTACTTC. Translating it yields CASSLDPAQLNEQYF.

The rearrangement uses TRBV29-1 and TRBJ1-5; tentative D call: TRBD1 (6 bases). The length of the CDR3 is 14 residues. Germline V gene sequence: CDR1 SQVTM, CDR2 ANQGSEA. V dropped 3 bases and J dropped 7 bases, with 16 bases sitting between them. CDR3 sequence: CSVDTGQGMQPQHF. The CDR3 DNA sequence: TGCAGCGTTGATACAGGGCAAGGCATGCAGCCCCAGCATTTT.